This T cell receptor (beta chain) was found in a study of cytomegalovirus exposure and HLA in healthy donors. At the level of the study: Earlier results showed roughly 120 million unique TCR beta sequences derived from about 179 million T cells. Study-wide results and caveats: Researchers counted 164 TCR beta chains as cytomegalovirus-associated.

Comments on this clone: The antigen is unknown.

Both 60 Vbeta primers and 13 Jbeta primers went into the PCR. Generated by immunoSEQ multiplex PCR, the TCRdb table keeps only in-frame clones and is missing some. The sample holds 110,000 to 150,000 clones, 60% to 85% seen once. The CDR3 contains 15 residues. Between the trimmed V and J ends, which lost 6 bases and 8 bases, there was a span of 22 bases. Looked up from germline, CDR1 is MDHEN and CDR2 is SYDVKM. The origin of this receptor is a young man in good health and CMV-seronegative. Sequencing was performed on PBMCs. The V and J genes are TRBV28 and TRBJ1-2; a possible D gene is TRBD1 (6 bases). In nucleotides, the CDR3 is TGTGCCAGCAGCCTATCCCCACAGGGAATTGGGGGCTACACCTTC. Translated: CASSLSPQGIGGYTF.